Shown below are 28 T cell receptor beta chains from a single sample sequenced in a study of monozygotic twins with inflammatory bowel disease. Reanalyzing the 5' RACE reads, TCRdb keeps one entry per CDR3 protein, without DNA. With 400,000 or so distinct CDR3 sequences in the sample, the ten largest clones hold more than 2%. The sequencing input was blood. The source of these receptors is a human donor with ulcerative colitis or Crohn's disease, or a healthy co-twin of an affected twin (not recorded which).

V usage is TRBV30 and J usage is TRBJ2-7. Germline values: CDR1 GTSNPN, CDR2 SVGIG (reference sequence). The CDR3 length is 12 residues. CDR3: CAWSPRNYEQYF.

This chain connects TRBV28 to TRBJ2-4; checking the TCRdb D call of TRBD1 is not possible without DNA. The CDR3 sequence is 17 residues long. Germline assignment: CDR1 MDHEN and CDR2 SYDVKM. CDR3 sequence reads: CASRPRGWDVAKNIQYF.

The V gene is TRBV14, the J gene TRBJ2-7. The germline CDR1 and CDR2 sequences are SGHDN and FVKESK. This CDR3 has 14 amino acids. The CDR3: CASSQQTDSYEQYF.

The rearrangement uses TRBV7-8 and TRBJ1-5; the D gene TCRdb calls, TRBD1, cannot be checked with no DNA. CDR1 and CDR2 (germline): SGHVS, FQNEAQ. The length of the CDR3 is 16 residues. The CDR3 here is CASSTLDRGVGQPQHF.

The rearrangement links TRBV4-1 to TRBJ2-3. CDR1 and CDR2 from the germline V gene are MGHRA and YSYEKL. There are 15 residues in the CDR3. CDR3 residues: CASSQGGRLRVSQYF.

The rearrangement uses TRBV6-1 and TRBJ1-2. From germline, CDR1 is MNHNS and CDR2 SASEGT. CDR3 length: 14 residues. CDR3 in amino acids: CASIPTGGQGGYTF.

This chain connects TRBV5-1 to TRBJ2-3; TCRdb selects TRBD2, and the lack of DNA leaves this call unchecked. CDR1 is SGHRS, CDR2 YFSETQ, per germline. The CDR3 has 15 amino acids. CDR3: CASSLVAGGLDTQYF. Full variable domain (outside the CDR3, taken from reference TRBV5-1 and TRBJ2-3): KAGVTQTPRYLIKTRGQQVTLSCSPISGHRSVSWYQQTPGQGLQFLFEYFSETQRNKGNFPGRFSGRQFSNSRSEMNVSTLELGDSALYLCASSLVAGGLDTQYFGPGTRLTVL.

This sequence joins TRBV27 and TRBJ1-1. The CDR3 has 15 residues. Germline values: CDR1 MNHEY, CDR2 SMNVEV (reference sequence). CDR3 loop: CASSLSTDLNTEAFF.

This sequence joins TRBV24-1 and TRBJ1-5; TCRdb's D call, TRBD1, is unchecked because there is no DNA. Germline V gene sequence: CDR1 KGHDR, CDR2 SFDVKD. This CDR3 contains 20 residues. The CDR3 here is CATSDFTGQPKGFSNQPQHF.

The chain has TRBV19 and TRBJ2-6; the TRBD1 assignment by TCRdb is unverifiable without DNA. Germline CDR1 and CDR2: LNHDA and SQIVND (reference sequence). This CDR3 has 14 amino acids. This chain's CDR3 is CASTGSSGANVLTF.

This rearrangement joins TRBV5-3 to TRBJ1-1; the D call from TCRdb, TRBD1, cannot be confirmed without DNA. TRBV5-3 is an open reading frame, and its role is uncertain. This CDR3 spans 12 amino acids. The CDR3 spells CARGRGSTEAFF.

V and J are TRBV7-2 and TRBJ1-3. Looked up from germline, CDR1 is SGHTA and CDR2 is FQGNSA. The CDR3 consists of 13 residues. This CDR3 is CASSYDSGNTIYF.

J is TRBJ2-1 and V is TRBV6-5; TCRdb returns TRBD2, unconfirmable since there is no DNA. Per the germline V gene, CDR1 is MNHEY and CDR2 is SVGAGI. This CDR3 is 16 amino acids long. CDR3 in amino acids: CASSLSSGGSYNEQFF.

The J gene is TRBJ2-1, the V gene TRBV21-1; there is no DNA to check the TCRdb D call of TRBD2. TRBV21-1 is a pseudogene. The CDR3 totals 17 residues. CDR3 in amino acids: CASSKVERGAIYNEQFF.

The chain recombines TRBV6-4 with TRBJ2-1. The CDR3 length is 13 residues. Germline V CDR1 and CDR2: MRHNA, SNTAGT. The CDR3 reads CASSLGYPIGQFF.

The chain employs TRBV12-3 or TRBV12-4 and TRBJ2-3; no DNA is available, so the TRBD2 call from TCRdb remains unchecked. There are 16 residues in the CDR3. CDR3 residues: CASSPGASGHTDTQYF.

The chain employs TRBV10-3 and TRBJ1-5; TCRdb outputs TRBD1, but without DNA this stays unchecked. There are 19 residues in the CDR3. CDR1 ENHRY and CDR2 SYGVKD come from the germline V gene. The CDR3: CAISESPSGTGVSNQPQHF.

V is TRBV20-1 and J is TRBJ2-5; TCRdb calls TRBD2, which cannot be checked without DNA. The germline CDR1 and CDR2 sequences are DFQATT and SNEGSKA (reference sequence). The CDR3 runs 12 residues. The CDR3 reads CSAGGRAETQYF.

The chain links TRBV18 to TRBJ2-1; without DNA, the TCRdb call of TRBD2 cannot be checked. Germline V gene data show CDR1 as KGHSH and CDR2 as LQKENI. The length of the CDR3 is 15 residues. CDR3 protein: CASSQARGGQNEQFF.

The rearrangement joins TRBV7-3 to TRBJ2-2; checking the TCRdb D call of TRBD2 is not possible without DNA. This CDR3 spans 14 amino acids. CDR1 SGHTA and CDR2 FQGTGA come from the germline V gene. CDR3 region: CASSFGGGTGELFF. Looking up the rest from reference TRBV7-3 and TRBJ2-2 gives the full variable domain: GAGVSQTPSNKVTEKGKYVELRCDPISGHTALYWYRQSLGQGPEFLIYFQGTGAADDSGLPNDRFFAVRPEGSVSTLKIQRTERGDSAVYLCASSFGGGTGELFFGEGSRLTVL.

The chain recombines TRBV2 with TRBJ2-1; TCRdb picks TRBD1, but there is no DNA to check that call. Germline V CDR1 and CDR2: SNHLY, FYNNEI. This CDR3 has 13 amino acids. CDR3 sequence: CASSMDRVNEQFF.

The J gene is TRBJ2-3, the V gene TRBV29-1. CDR3 length equals 13 residues. Per germline, CDR1 SQVTM and CDR2 ANQGSEA. The CDR3 is CSVEDRLTDTQYF.

The chain carries TRBV7-9 and TRBJ1-1. Germline assignment: CDR1 SEHNR and CDR2 FQNEAQ (reference sequence). This CDR3 has 13 amino acids. The CDR3 protein is CASSLEGFTEAFF.

V gene TRBV11-3 combines with J gene TRBJ2-3; TCRdb picks TRBD1, but there is no DNA to check that call. Germline V gene lookup returns CDR1 SGHNT and CDR2 YENEEA. This CDR3 contains 15 residues. CDR3 sequence reads: CASSLRAGGTDTQYF.

This rearrangement joins TRBV20-1 to TRBJ1-1; TCRdb's assignment of TRBD1 cannot be checked, as there is no DNA. The CDR3 spans 17 residues. Germline values: CDR1 DFQATT, CDR2 SNEGSKA (reference sequence). This CDR3 reads CSARTAAGGTRNTEAFF.

V and J are TRBV6-2 or TRBV6-3 and TRBJ1-5. Germline V gene sequence: CDR1 MNHEY, CDR2 SVGEGT. The CDR3 runs to 12 residues. CDR3 amino acids: CASSTTNQPQHF.

J is TRBJ2-2 and V is TRBV6-2 or TRBV6-3. The length of the CDR3 is 16 residues. Germline CDR1 is MNHEY and CDR2 is SVGEGT. This chain's CDR3 is CASSYSEQTNTGELFF.

The rearrangement joins TRBV5-1 to TRBJ2-1; TCRdb's D call of TRBD1 is untestable without DNA. Germline V gives CDR1 SGHRS, CDR2 YFSETQ. This CDR3 is built from 15 residues. CDR3: CASSLSQGRSNEQFF.